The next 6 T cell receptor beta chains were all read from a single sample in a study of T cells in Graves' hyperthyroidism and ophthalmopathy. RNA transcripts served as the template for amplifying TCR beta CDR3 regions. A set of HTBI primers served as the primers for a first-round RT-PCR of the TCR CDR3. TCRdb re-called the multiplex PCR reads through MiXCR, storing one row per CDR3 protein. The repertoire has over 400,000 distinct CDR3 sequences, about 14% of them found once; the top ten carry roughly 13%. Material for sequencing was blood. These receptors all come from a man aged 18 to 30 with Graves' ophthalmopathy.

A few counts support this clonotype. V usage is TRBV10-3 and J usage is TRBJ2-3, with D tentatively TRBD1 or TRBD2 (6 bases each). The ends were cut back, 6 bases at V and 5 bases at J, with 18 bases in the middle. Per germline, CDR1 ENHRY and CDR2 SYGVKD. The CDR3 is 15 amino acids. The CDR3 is CAISGGPNTQDTQYF. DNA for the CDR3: TGTGCCATCAGCGGGGGCCCCAACACACAAGATACGCAGTATTTT.

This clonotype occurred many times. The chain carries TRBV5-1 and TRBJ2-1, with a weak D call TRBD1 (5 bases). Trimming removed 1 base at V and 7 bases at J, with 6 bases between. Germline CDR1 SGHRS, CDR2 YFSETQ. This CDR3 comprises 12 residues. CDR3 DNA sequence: TGCGCCAGCAGCTTGAAGGGGAATGAGCAGTTCTTC. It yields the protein CASSLKGNEQFF.

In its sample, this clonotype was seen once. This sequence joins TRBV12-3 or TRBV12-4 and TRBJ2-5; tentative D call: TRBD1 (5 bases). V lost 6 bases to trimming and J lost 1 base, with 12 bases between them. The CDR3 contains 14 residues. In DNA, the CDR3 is TGTGCCAGCAGCCAACAGACAGCCCAAGAGACCCAGTACTTC. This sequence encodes CASSQQTAQETQYF.

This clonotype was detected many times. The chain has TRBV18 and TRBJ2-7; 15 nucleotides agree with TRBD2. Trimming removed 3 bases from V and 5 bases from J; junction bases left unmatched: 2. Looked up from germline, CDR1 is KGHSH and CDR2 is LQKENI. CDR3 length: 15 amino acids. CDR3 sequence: CASSPGTSGGHEQYF. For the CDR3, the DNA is TGTGCCAGCTCACCCGGGACTAGCGGGGGGCACGAGCAGTACTTC. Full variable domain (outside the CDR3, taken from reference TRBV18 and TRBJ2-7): NAGVMQNPRHLVRRRGQEARLRCSPMKGHSHVYWYRQLPEEGLKFMVYLQKENIIDESGMPKERFSAEFPKEGPSILRIQQVVRGDSAAYFCASSPGTSGGHEQYFGPGTRLTVT.

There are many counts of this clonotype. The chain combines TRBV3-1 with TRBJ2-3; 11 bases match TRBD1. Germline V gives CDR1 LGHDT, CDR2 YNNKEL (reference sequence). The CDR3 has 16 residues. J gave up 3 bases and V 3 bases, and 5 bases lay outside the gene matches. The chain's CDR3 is CASSHPGTGGTDTQYF. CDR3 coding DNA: TGTGCCAGCAGCCACCCCGGGACAGGGGGTACAGATACGCAGTATTTT.

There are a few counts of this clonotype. CDR3 region: CASTRGGAKNIQYF. The DNA for the CDR3 is TGCGCCAGCACCCGCGGGGGGGCCAAAAACATTCAGTACTTC. V gene TRBV10-2 combines with J gene TRBJ2-4; TRBD2 agrees at 8 bases. This CDR3 contains 14 residues. Trimming at V came to 7 bases and at J to 1 base, leaving 3 bases not matched to a gene. Germline V gene sequence: CDR1 WSHSY, CDR2 SAAADI.